These T cell receptor beta chains were read from a single sample in a study of PD-L1 blockade in urothelial cancer. Only in-frame clones appear in the TCRdb table, and some are missing; sequencing was by immunoSEQ multiplex PCR. The sample lists around 33,000 clones, roughly 87% occurring once. The starting material was PBMCs, obtained around atezolizumab (anti-PD-L1) treatment. These receptors came from an elderly man with urothelial cancer. Each CDR3 is given with its conserved first and last residue. The order of the fields is CDR3 DNA, CDR3 protein, J gene, CDR3 length, V gene, clone size, D gene. The D gene is left open where the match is weak. Part of the rows lack a size; the others show once, few, many or a class for expanded clones.

CDR3nt: TGTGCCAGCTCACTGGACAGGGGGCCGAGCGAGCAGTACTTC
CDR3aa: CASSLDRGPSEQYF
j_gene: TRBJ2-7
len: 14
v_gene: TRBV18
abundance: .
d_gene: TRBD1

CDR3nt: TGTGCCAGCAGCTTGGGACAGGGGGCGCGTCGTGAGCAGTTCTTC
CDR3aa: CASSLGQGARREQFF
j_gene: TRBJ2-1
len: 15
v_gene: TRBV5-6
abundance: .
d_gene: TRBD1

CDR3nt: TGTGCCAGCAGTGGGACTAGCGGTTTTTACAATGAGCAGTTCTTC
CDR3aa: CASSGTSGFYNEQFF
j_gene: TRBJ2-1
len: 15
v_gene: TRBV2
abundance: .
d_gene: TRBD2

CDR3nt: TGCGCCAGCAGCCTTCCCCCGCAGGCGGGAGCAAGCACAGATACGCAGTATTTT
CDR3aa: CASSLPPQAGASTDTQYF
j_gene: TRBJ2-3
len: 18
v_gene: TRBV4-1
abundance: .
d_gene: TRBD2

CDR3nt: TGTGCCAGCAGCTTGGAAAACAGGGTCCGGGCTTTCTTT
CDR3aa: CASSLENRVRAFF
j_gene: TRBJ1-1
len: 13
v_gene: TRBV5-4
abundance: .
d_gene: .

CDR3nt: TGCGCCAGCAGCGAACCGGGTTCACCCCTCCACTTT
CDR3aa: CASSEPGSPLHF
j_gene: TRBJ1-6
len: 12
v_gene: TRBV5-1
abundance: .
d_gene: .

CDR3nt: TGTGCCAGCAGCACCCCAGGGGCAGATACGCAGTATTTT
CDR3aa: CASSTPGADTQYF
j_gene: TRBJ2-3
len: 13
v_gene: TRBV7-2
abundance: .
d_gene: .

CDR3nt: TGTGCCAGCAGTAGAGGGGGCTCCACAGATACGCAGTATTTT
CDR3aa: CASSRGGSTDTQYF
j_gene: TRBJ2-3
len: 14
v_gene: TRBV6-5
abundance: .
d_gene: TRBD1

CDR3nt: TGTGCCAGCAGTTCATCGGAGACGGGGTTCGGGCCCCAGCATTTT
CDR3aa: CASSSSETGFGPQHF
j_gene: TRBJ1-5
len: 15
v_gene: TRBV6-5
abundance: once
d_gene: .

CDR3nt: TGTGCCAGTAGTATAGTCCTAAACAGGGAACGGTACTTC
CDR3aa: CASSIVLNRERYF
j_gene: TRBJ2-5
len: 13
v_gene: TRBV19
abundance: .
d_gene: .

CDR3nt: TGTGCCAGCAGCTTGGACAGATTAACTGAAGCTTTCTTT
CDR3aa: CASSLDRLTEAFF
j_gene: TRBJ1-1
len: 13
v_gene: TRBV7-7
abundance: few
d_gene: .

CDR3nt: TGTGCCAGCAGTTTATGGGGAGAGGGTTTGGGAGGGTTCACAGATACGCAGTATTTT
CDR3aa: CASSLWGEGLGGFTDTQYF
j_gene: TRBJ2-3
len: 19
v_gene: TRBV28
abundance: few
d_gene: TRBD2

CDR3nt: TGTGCCAGCAGCTACGCGGACAGGGGGGGCACTGAAGCTTTCTTT
CDR3aa: CASSYADRGGTEAFF
j_gene: TRBJ1-1
len: 15
v_gene: TRBV5-5
abundance: .
d_gene: TRBD1

CDR3nt: TGTGCCAGCAGCTTAGGCGGCCTAGCCAACACCGGGGAGCTGTTTTTT
CDR3aa: CASSLGGLANTGELFF
j_gene: TRBJ2-2
len: 16
v_gene: TRBV7-2
abundance: .
d_gene: .

CDR3nt: TGTGCCAGCGGCCGGGGGGTCTGGGGGGAGCTGTTTTTT
CDR3aa: CASGRGVWGELFF
j_gene: TRBJ2-2
len: 13
v_gene: TRBV6-1
abundance: .
d_gene: TRBD2

CDR3nt: TGTGCCAGCAGTTACTCGACCAGGGAGGGACAGCCCCAGCATTTT
CDR3aa: CASSYSTREGQPQHF
j_gene: TRBJ1-5
len: 15
v_gene: TRBV6-5
abundance: .
d_gene: .

CDR3nt: TGTGCCAGCAGCTCCTTAACAGGGACCGGCTACACCTTC
CDR3aa: CASSSLTGTGYTF
j_gene: TRBJ1-2
len: 13
v_gene: TRBV7-9
abundance: .
d_gene: .

CDR3nt: TGTGCCAGCAGTTCCAAGACAGGCATTACCACCTACGAGCAGTACTTC
CDR3aa: CASSSKTGITTYEQYF
j_gene: TRBJ2-7
len: 16
v_gene: TRBV27
abundance: .
d_gene: .

CDR3nt: TGTGCCAGCAGTTTGACAGGGGTCGGAAACACCATATATTTT
CDR3aa: CASSLTGVGNTIYF
j_gene: TRBJ1-3
len: 14
v_gene: TRBV6-5
abundance: .
d_gene: TRBD1

CDR3nt: TGTGCCAGCCCAAGAGGAGGGGTTGGAGAGACCCAGTACTTC
CDR3aa: CASPRGGVGETQYF
j_gene: TRBJ2-5
len: 14
v_gene: TRBV2
abundance: .
d_gene: .

CDR3nt: TGTGCCACCAGCAGGTCGGGGGGGGTCAACTTCTACGAGCAGTACTTC
CDR3aa: CATSRSGGVNFYEQYF
j_gene: TRBJ2-7
len: 16
v_gene: TRBV15
abundance: .
d_gene: TRBD2

CDR3nt: TGTGCCAGTACCCTAGGACAGGGGCCTCTGAACACTGAAGCTTTCTTT
CDR3aa: CASTLGQGPLNTEAFF
j_gene: TRBJ1-1
len: 16
v_gene: TRBV19
abundance: few
d_gene: TRBD1

CDR3nt: TGTGCCAGCAGTTACTCACTAGCGGGAGGCACAGATACGCAGTATTTT
CDR3aa: CASSYSLAGGTDTQYF
j_gene: TRBJ2-3
len: 16
v_gene: TRBV6-5
abundance: few
d_gene: TRBD2

CDR3nt: TGTGCCACCAGCAGGCCGGAGAATCAGCCCCAGCATTTT
CDR3aa: CATSRPENQPQHF
j_gene: TRBJ1-5
len: 13
v_gene: TRBV15
abundance: .
d_gene: .

CDR3nt: TGTGCCAGCAGCGGGGGACAGGGGAGGCAAGAGACCCAGTACTTC
CDR3aa: CASSGGQGRQETQYF
j_gene: TRBJ2-5
len: 15
v_gene: TRBV5-4
abundance: .
d_gene: TRBD1

CDR3nt: TGTGCCAGCAGTTTGCGGGGGAGCTATGGCTACACCTTC
CDR3aa: CASSLRGSYGYTF
j_gene: TRBJ1-2
len: 13
v_gene: TRBV27
abundance: .
d_gene: .

CDR3nt: TGTGCCAGCAGCAAAGATCTGGGACAGGGAGCAACTAATGAAAAACTGTTTTTT
CDR3aa: CASSKDLGQGATNEKLFF
j_gene: TRBJ1-4
len: 18
v_gene: TRBV21-1
abundance: .
d_gene: .

CDR3nt: TGTGCCAGCAGCTCCTGGGAGGGAAACACAGATACGCAGTATTTT
CDR3aa: CASSSWEGNTDTQYF
j_gene: TRBJ2-3
len: 15
v_gene: TRBV27
abundance: .
d_gene: TRBD2

CDR3nt: TGCAGCGTTTCCGGACAGGGCGGTCGGACTGAAGCTTTCTTT
CDR3aa: CSVSGQGGRTEAFF
j_gene: TRBJ1-1
len: 14
v_gene: TRBV29-1
abundance: .
d_gene: TRBD1

CDR3nt: TGTGCCAGCAGTTCCCCCCGGACAGGGGGAAACGAGCAGTACTTC
CDR3aa: CASSSPRTGGNEQYF
j_gene: TRBJ2-7
len: 15
v_gene: TRBV6-1
abundance: .
d_gene: TRBD1

CDR3nt: TGTGCCAGCAGTCGGACAGGGGGAATCTATGGCTACACCTTC
CDR3aa: CASSRTGGIYGYTF
j_gene: TRBJ1-2
len: 14
v_gene: TRBV28
abundance: .
d_gene: TRBD1

CDR3nt: TGCGCCAGCAGCCAAGATCCACCCCTGTTTCTAGCGGGAGAGACCCAGTACTTC
CDR3aa: CASSQDPPLFLAGETQYF
j_gene: TRBJ2-5
len: 18
v_gene: TRBV4-1
abundance: .
d_gene: TRBD2

CDR3nt: TGTGCCAGCAGCTTAGTGGTTACGGGGCCCCAGCATTTT
CDR3aa: CASSLVVTGPQHF
j_gene: TRBJ1-5
len: 13
v_gene: TRBV7-2
abundance: .
d_gene: .

CDR3nt: TGCGCCAGCAGCCCCGGGACAGGGATGGAGACCCAGTACTTC
CDR3aa: CASSPGTGMETQYF
j_gene: TRBJ2-5
len: 14
v_gene: TRBV5-1
abundance: .
d_gene: TRBD1

CDR3nt: TGTGCCAGCAGTTCTTTAGCCCTAGTATCCTACAATGAGCAGTTCTTC
CDR3aa: CASSSLALVSYNEQFF
j_gene: TRBJ2-1
len: 16
v_gene: TRBV27
abundance: .
d_gene: .

CDR3nt: TGCAGCGCTTCGGGTACAGGGTCCTACGAGCAGTACTTC
CDR3aa: CSASGTGSYEQYF
j_gene: TRBJ2-7
len: 13
v_gene: TRBV29-1
abundance: .
d_gene: .

CDR3nt: TGTGCCAGCAGCCGCCGACAGGGAAAGGATGGCTACACCTTC
CDR3aa: CASSRRQGKDGYTF
j_gene: TRBJ1-2
len: 14
v_gene: TRBV11-2
abundance: .
d_gene: TRBD1

CDR3nt: TGTGCCAGTAGTCCGACAGGATACTCCTACGAGCAGTACTTC
CDR3aa: CASSPTGYSYEQYF
j_gene: TRBJ2-7
len: 14
v_gene: TRBV19
abundance: .
d_gene: .

CDR3nt: TGCAGCGTCCAAGGGGGGGCAGGGTCTAACTATGGCTACACCTTC
CDR3aa: CSVQGGAGSNYGYTF
j_gene: TRBJ1-2
len: 15
v_gene: TRBV29-1
abundance: .
d_gene: .

CDR3nt: TGTGCCAGCAGTGTATTAACAGGGGGCAGCACTGAAGCTTTCTTT
CDR3aa: CASSVLTGGSTEAFF
j_gene: TRBJ1-1
len: 15
v_gene: TRBV2
abundance: .
d_gene: TRBD1

CDR3nt: TGTGCCAGCATCGAGGCCAGGGCTTTAACCGGGGAGCTGTTTTTT
CDR3aa: CASIEARALTGELFF
j_gene: TRBJ2-2
len: 15
v_gene: TRBV28
abundance: .
d_gene: .